This TCR beta chain was retrieved from a study of cytomegalovirus exposure and HLA in healthy donors. Overall study findings and caveats: Earlier analysis looked at TCR beta V segments, and most were productive about 87% or about 30% of the time. What TCR beta sequences reportedly achieved was accurate prediction of HLA-A and HLA-B alleles in most subjects. In vitro experiments confirmed that a few CMV-associated chains were specific for CMV antigens. When presence/absence was analysed, sequencing depth was taken to be roughly uniform across donors.

Germline CDR1 and CDR2: PRHDT and FYEKMQ (reference sequence). V was clipped by 4 bases and J by 5 bases; unmatched bases: 8. This CDR3 region has 15 residues. PCR used 60 Vbeta primers and 13 Jbeta primers. The assay was immunoSEQ multiplex PCR, and TCRdb's table has in-frame clones only and misses some. The repertoire consists of around 140,000 clones, with 82% occurring once and the leading ten covering approximately 2.4%. Note on this clone: What it binds is not known.

The receptor's source is a male donor in good health and CMV-seronegative. Specimen: PBMCs. The V gene is TRBV13, the J gene TRBJ2-1; 7 bases match TRBD2. CDR3 amino acids: CASSWGGEAHNEQFF. CDR3 in DNA: TGTGCCAGCAGCTGGGGGGGGGAGGCCCACAATGAGCAGTTCTTC.